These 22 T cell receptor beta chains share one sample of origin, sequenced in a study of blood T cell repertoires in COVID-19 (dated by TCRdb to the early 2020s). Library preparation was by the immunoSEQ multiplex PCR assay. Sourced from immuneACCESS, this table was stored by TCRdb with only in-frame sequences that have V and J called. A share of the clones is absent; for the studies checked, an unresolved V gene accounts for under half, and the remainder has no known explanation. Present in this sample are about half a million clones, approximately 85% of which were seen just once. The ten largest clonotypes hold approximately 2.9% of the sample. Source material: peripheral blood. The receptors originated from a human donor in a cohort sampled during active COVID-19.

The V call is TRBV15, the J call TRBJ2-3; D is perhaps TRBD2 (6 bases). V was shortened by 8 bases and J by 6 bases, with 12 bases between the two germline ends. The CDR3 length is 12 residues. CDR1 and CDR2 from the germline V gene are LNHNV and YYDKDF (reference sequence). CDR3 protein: CATGGTSDTQYF. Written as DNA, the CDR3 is TGTGCCACCGGGGGGACCTCGGATACGCAGTATTTT.

The CDR3 DNA follows: TGCGCCAGCAGCGCGGCGGCGAACACTGAAGCTTTCTTT. As protein: CASSAAANTEAFF. V is TRBV5-1 and J is TRBJ1-1; D uncertain. Germline CDR1 reads SGHRS; CDR2 reads YFSETQ. The CDR3 is made up of 13 amino acids. Trimming removed 4 bases at V and 1 base at J, with 8 bases between.

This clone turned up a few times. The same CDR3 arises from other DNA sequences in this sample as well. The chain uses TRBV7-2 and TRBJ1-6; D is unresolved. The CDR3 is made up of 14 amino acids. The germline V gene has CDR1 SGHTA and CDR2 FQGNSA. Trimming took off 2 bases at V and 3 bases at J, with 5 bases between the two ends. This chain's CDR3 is CASSLPGYNSPLHF. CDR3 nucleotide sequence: TGTGCCAGCAGCTTACCAGGCTATAATTCACCCCTCCACTTT.

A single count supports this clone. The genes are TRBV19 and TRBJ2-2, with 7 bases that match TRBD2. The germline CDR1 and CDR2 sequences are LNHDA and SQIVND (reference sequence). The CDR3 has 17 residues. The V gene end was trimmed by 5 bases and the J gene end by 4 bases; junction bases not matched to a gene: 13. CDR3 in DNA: TGTGCCAGTAGTCCCTGGGGAGGGAAAGGTAGCACCGGGGAGCTGTTTTTT. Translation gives CASSPWGGKGSTGELFF.

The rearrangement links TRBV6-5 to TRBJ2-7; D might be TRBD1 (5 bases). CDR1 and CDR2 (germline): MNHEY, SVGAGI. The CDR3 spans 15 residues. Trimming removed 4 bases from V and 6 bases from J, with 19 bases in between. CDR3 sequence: CASSWVAQGGIEQYF. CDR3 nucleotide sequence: TGTGCCAGCAGTTGGGTTGCGCAGGGTGGGATCGAGCAGTACTTC.

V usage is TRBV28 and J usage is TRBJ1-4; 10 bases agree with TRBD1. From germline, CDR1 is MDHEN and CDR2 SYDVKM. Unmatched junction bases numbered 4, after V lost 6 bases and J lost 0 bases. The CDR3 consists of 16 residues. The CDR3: CASRTGQGTTNEKLFF. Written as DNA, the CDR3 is TGTGCCAGCAGGACGGGACAGGGGACAACTAATGAAAAACTGTTTTTT.

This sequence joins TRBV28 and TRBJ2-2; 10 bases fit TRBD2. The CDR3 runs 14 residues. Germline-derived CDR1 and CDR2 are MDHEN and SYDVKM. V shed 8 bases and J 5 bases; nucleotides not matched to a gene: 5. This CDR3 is CASASGRGTGELFF. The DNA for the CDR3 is TGTGCCAGCGCCAGCGGGAGGGGGACCGGGGAGCTGTTTTTT.

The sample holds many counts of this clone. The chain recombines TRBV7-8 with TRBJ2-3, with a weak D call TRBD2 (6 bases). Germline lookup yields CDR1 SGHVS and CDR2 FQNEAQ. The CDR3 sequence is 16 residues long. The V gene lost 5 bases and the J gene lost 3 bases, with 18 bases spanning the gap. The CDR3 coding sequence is TGTGCCAGCAGCCGGAGGGCAAGGTTTATAACAGATACGCAGTATTTT. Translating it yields CASSRRARFITDTQYF.

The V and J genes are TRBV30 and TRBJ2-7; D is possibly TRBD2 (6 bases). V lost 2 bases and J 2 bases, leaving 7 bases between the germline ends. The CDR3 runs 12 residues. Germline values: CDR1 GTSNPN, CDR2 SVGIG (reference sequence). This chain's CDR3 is CAWSPGAYEQYF. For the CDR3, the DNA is TGTGCCTGGAGTCCGGGGGCCTACGAGCAGTACTTC.

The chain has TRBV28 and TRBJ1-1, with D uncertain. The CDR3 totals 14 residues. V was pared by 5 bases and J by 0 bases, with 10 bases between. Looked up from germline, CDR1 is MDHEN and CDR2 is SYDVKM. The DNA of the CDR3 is TGTGCCAGCAGTCTGAGACGGGTGAACACTGAAGCTTTCTTT. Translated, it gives CASSLRRVNTEAFF.

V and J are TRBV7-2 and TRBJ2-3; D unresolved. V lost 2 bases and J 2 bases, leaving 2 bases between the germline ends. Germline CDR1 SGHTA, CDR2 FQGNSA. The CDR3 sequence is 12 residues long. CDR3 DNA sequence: TGTGCCAGCAGCTTACTCACAGATACGCAGTATTTT. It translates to CASSLLTDTQYF.

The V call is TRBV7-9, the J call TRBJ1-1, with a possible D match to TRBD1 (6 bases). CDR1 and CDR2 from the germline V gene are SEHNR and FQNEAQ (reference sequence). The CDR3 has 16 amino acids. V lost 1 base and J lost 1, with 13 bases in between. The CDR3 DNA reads TGTGCCAGCAGCTTAGGGAGGCAGGGGAAGAACACTGAAGCTTTCTTT. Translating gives CASSLGRQGKNTEAFF.

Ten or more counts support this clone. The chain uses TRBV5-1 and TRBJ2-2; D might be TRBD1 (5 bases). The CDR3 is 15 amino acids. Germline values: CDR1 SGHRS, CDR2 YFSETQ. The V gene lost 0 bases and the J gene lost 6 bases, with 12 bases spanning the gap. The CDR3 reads CASSLAGSQAGELFF. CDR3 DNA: TGCGCCAGCAGCTTGGCCGGTTCACAGGCCGGGGAGCTGTTTTTT.

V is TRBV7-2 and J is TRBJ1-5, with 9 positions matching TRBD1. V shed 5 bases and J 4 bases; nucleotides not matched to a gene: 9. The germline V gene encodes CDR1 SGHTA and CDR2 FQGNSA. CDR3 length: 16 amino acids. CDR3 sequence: CASSPVGTGNNQPQHF. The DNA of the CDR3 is TGTGCCAGCAGCCCCGTAGGGACAGGGAATAATCAGCCCCAGCATTTT. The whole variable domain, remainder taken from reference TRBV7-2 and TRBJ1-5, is GAGVSQSPSNKVTEKGKDVELRCDPISGHTALYWYRQSLGQGLEFLIYFQGNSAPDKSGLPSDRFSAERTGGSVSTLTIQRTQQEDSAVYLCASSPVGTGNNQPQHFGDGTRLSIL.

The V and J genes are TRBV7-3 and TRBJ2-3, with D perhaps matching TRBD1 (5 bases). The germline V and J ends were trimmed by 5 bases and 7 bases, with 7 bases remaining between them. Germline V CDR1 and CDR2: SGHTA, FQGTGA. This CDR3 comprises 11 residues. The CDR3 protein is CASSLGHTQYF. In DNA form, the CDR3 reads TGTGCCAGCAGCCTGGGGCATACGCAGTATTTT.

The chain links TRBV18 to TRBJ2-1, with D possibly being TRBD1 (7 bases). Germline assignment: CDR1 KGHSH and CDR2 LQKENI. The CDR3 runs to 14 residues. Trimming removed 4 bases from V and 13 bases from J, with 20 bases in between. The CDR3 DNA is TGTGCCAGCTCACTAGGGATTAATCAGGGGGGCCAGTTCTTC. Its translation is CASSLGINQGGQFF.

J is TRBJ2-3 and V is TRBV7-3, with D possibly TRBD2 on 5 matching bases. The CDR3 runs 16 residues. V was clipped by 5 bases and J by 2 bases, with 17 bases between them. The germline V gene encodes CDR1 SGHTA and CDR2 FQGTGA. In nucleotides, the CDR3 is TGTGCCAGCAGCCTCAGGCCTAGCAGTAACACAGATACGCAGTATTTT. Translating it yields CASSLRPSSNTDTQYF.

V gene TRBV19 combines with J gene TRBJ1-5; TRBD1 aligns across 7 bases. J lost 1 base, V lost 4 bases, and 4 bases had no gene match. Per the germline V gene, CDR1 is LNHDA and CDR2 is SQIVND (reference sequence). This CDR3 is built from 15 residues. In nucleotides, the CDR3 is TGTGCCAGTAGTACCGTGACAGGGAGCAATCAGCCCCAGCATTTT. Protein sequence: CASSTVTGSNQPQHF. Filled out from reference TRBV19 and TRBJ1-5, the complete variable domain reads DGGITQSPKYLFRKEGQNVTLSCEQNLNHDAMYWYRQDPGQGLRLIYYSQIVNDFQKGDIAEGYSVSREKKESFPLTVTSAQKNPTAFYLCASSTVTGSNQPQHFGDGTRLSIL.

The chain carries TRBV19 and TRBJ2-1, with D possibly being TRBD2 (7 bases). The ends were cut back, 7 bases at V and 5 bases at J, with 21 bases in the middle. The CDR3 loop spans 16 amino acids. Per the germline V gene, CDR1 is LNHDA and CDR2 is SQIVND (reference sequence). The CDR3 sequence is CASISGGRGVHNEQFF. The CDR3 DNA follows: TGTGCCAGTATCTCCGGGGGGCGCGGAGTCCACAATGAGCAGTTCTTC.

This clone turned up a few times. The CDR3 loop reads CASSPRASAPTGELFF. Written as DNA, the CDR3 is TGCGCCAGCAGCCCCCGGGCTAGCGCTCCCACCGGGGAGCTGTTTTTT. The chain carries TRBV4-1 and TRBJ2-2, with D possibly TRBD2 on 6 matching bases. Germline loops: CDR1 MGHRA, CDR2 YSYEKL. The CDR3 extends over 16 amino acids. Trimming removed 4 bases from V and 4 bases from J, with 16 bases in between.

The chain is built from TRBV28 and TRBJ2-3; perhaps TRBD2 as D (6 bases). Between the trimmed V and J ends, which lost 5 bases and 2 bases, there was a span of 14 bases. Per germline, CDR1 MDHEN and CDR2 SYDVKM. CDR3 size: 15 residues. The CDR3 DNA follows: TGTGCCAGCAGTAGGCCGGGACTTTACACAGATACGCAGTATTTT. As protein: CASSRPGLYTDTQYF.

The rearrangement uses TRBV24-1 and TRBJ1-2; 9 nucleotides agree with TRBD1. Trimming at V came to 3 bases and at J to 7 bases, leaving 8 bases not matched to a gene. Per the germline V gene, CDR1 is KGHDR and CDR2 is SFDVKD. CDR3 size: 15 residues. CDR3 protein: CATSDPGTGIGGYTF. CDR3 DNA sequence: TGTGCCACCAGTGATCCAGGGACAGGGATTGGTGGCTACACCTTC.